This T cell receptor (beta chain) emerged from a study of shared clonotypes between healthy human individuals. This CDR3 contains 12 residues. Trimming shortened V by 8 bases and J by 6 bases, and 10 bases separated the two germline ends. The germline V gene has CDR1 MNHNS and CDR2 SASEGT. In regard to this clone: Its antigen is still unknown.

Original handling: From ImmunoSEQ came sequences covering only the junction and carrying no quality scores, so filtering differed. Sequencing was performed with immunoSEQ multiplex PCR; in TCRdb, only in-frame clones are kept and a portion is missing. That table gives V, J and clone size, and the DNA gave D and trimming. The sample includes about 2.3 million clones, approximately 93% of them seen just once. Study outcomes and limitations: Some clonotypes were shared by all four sorted-subset donors, while others were not shared. The non-shared ones had lower generation probabilities than the shared ones. Inspection by rarefaction showed sorted-subset sequencing to be incomplete despite large depth. Among the subsets, naive ones generally showed larger estimated richness than memory ones.

The chain combines TRBV6-1 with TRBJ1-4; D might be TRBD1 (6 bases). The TCR comes from a man younger than 35 in good health. Some clones in this sample may be carry-over from other donors' samples. Sequencing used naive CD4+ T cells from PBMCs. Subset in this sample: CD45RA+ positively selected. Here the CDR3 DNA reads TGTGCCAGCTCAGGGGTCTATGAAAAACTGTTTTTT. Residues: CASSGVYEKLFF.